This T cell receptor beta chain was captured by sequencing in a study of T-cell reconstitution after alpha-beta-depleted transplantation in children. Whole-study results and caveats: Roughly two months post-transplant, alpha-beta T cells reportedly originated from several hundred graft clones that had expanded. From newly produced T cells came most of the T-cell counts and diversity one year after transplant. There were some patients whose high TCRbeta diversity at day 60 came from surviving recipient T cells and thymic progenitors.

The sample holds many counts of this clonotype. Its specificity is unknown. During its preparation, the TCRbeta library received unique molecular identifiers. Via MiXCR, TCRdb re-called the PCR reads, giving one row per CDR3 protein. Seen here are around 140,000 distinct CDR3 sequences, about 9% observed once, and the top ten hold 15% to 20%. CDR1 and CDR2 (germline): SQVTM, ANQGSEA. The CDR3 extends over 11 amino acids. The ends were cut back, 5 bases at V and 4 bases at J, with 8 bases in the middle. Sequencing was performed on PBMCs, mostly from graft donor cells, taken 180 days after TCRalphabeta/CD19-depleted stem cell transplant. The chain links TRBV29-1 to TRBJ1-2; the D gene is possibly TRBD1 (5 bases). The source is a female patient aged 2-9 years who had a stem cell transplant for congenital amegakaryocytic thrombocytopenia, so the T cells may come from the graft donor. In nucleotides, the CDR3 is TGCAGCGTTACAGGCCGCTATGGCTACACCTTC. It codes for CSVTGRYGYTF. Combining the CDR3 with reference TRBV29-1 and TRBJ1-2 gives the whole variable domain SAVISQKPSRDICQRGTSLTIQCQVDSQVTMMFWYRQQPGQSLTLIATANQGSEATYESGFVIDKFPISRPNLTFSTLTVSNMSPEDSSIYLCSVTGRYGYTFGSGTRLTVV.